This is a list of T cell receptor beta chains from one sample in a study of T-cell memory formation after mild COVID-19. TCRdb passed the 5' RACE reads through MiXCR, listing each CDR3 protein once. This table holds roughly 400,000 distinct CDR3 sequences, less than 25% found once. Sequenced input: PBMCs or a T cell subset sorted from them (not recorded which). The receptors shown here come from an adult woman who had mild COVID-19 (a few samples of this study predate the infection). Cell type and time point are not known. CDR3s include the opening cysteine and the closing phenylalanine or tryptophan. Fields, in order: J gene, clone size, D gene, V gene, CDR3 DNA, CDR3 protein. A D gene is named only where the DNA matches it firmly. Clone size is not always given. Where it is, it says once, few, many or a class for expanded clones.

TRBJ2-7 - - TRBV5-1 TGCGCCAGCAGCCCAGCAGGTACTTTAGGCGAGCAGTACTTC CASSPAGTLGEQYF
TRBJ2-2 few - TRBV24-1 TGTGCCACCAGTGATTTGACCGGGACCCACAACACCGGGGAGCTGTTTTTT CATSDLTGTHNTGELFF
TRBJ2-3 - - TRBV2 TGTGCCAGCAGTGAACGAGACTCGCGCACAGATACGCAGTATTTT CASSERDSRTDTQYF
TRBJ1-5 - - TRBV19 TGTGCCAGTAGTATGGGTCGAGGGGTGGATGATCAGCCCCAGCATTTT CASSMGRGVDDQPQHF
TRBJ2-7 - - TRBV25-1 TGTGCCAGCAGTGACGACCGGACAGATTTCTCGGTTTCTTACTTC CASSDDRTDFSVSYF
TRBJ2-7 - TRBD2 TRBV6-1 TGTGCCAGCAGCAGGCTAGCGGGAATTTCCGAGCAGTACTTC CASSRLAGISEQYF
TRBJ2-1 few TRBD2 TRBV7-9 TGTGCCAGCAGCCCCACTAGCGCGACCAATGAGCAGTTCTTC CASSPTSATNEQFF
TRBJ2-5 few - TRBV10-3 TGTGCCATCAGTGGGGATAGTAGCTTTGAGACCCAGTACTTC CAISGDSSFETQYF
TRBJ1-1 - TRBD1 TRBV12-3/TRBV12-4 TGTGCCAGCAGTTTTGAGGCAGGGGGCGAAACTGAAGCTTTCTTT CASSFEAGGETEAFF
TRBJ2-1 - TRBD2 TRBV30 TGTGCCTGCCGTCTAGCGGGGGGGAGGGATGAGCAGTTCTTC CACRLAGGRDEQFF
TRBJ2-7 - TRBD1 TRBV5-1 TGCGCCAGCAGCTCCCAGGGACAGGGACCCTACGAGCAGTACTTC CASSSQGQGPYEQYF
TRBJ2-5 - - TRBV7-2 TGTGCCAGCAGCTTAGCGGAGGGCCGCGGAGAGACCCAGTACTTC CASSLAEGRGETQYF
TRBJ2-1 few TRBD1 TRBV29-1 TGCAGCGTTCTTATGACAGGGGGAAATGAGCAGTTCTTC CSVLMTGGNEQFF
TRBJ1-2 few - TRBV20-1 TGCAGTGCTACGGGGGCAGCGGAAGGCTACACCTTC CSATGAAEGYTF
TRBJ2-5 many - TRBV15 TGTGCCACCAGCAGGTACCAAGAGACCCAGTACTTC CATSRYQETQYF
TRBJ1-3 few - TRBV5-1 TGCGCCAGCAGCTTGGACCTCAACACCATATATTTT CASSLDLNTIYF
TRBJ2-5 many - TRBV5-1 TGCGCCAGCAGCTTGGAGGAGGAGACCCAGTACTTC CASSLEEETQYF
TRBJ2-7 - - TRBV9 TGTGCCAGCAGCGTAGACGAGGGATCCTACGAGCAGTACTTC CASSVDEGSYEQYF
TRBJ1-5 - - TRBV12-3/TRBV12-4 TGTGCCAGCCAAGGGGGGGGTAATCAGCCCCAGCATTTT CASQGGGNQPQHF
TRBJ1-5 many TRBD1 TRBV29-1 TGCAGCGTCAGACAGGGCCGCAATCAGCCCCAGCATTTT CSVRQGRNQPQHF
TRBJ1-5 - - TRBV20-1 TGCAGTGCTAGAGCCTGGGACCCCAATCAGCCCCAGCATTTT CSARAWDPNQPQHF
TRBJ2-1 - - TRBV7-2 TGTGCCAGCAGCTACCGGGACGGGTACAATGAGCAGTTCTTC CASSYRDGYNEQFF
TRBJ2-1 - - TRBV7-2 TGTGCCAGCAGCAGGGACACTAACAATGAGCAGTTCTTC CASSRDTNNEQFF
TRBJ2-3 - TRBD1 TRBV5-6 TGTGCCAGCAGGTTACCGGGACAGGGTGCGGATACGCAGTATTTT CASRLPGQGADTQYF
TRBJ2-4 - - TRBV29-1 TGCAGCGTATCGGACTCGAACATTCAGTACTTC CSVSDSNIQYF
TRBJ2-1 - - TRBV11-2 TGTGCCAGCAGCTCACTAGCAAACCCCTACAATGAGCAGTTCTTC CASSSLANPYNEQFF
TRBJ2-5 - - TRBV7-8 TGTGCCAGCAGCTTTAGTACCCCTTTGGAGACCCAGTACTTC CASSFSTPLETQYF
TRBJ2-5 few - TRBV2 TGTGCCAGCAGTGTACTGGAAGTAGTCCGTGGAGAGACCCAGTACTTC CASSVLEVVRGETQYF
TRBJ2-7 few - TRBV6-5 TGTGCCAGCAGTTACTCGAATTATGGGAACGAGCAGTACTTC CASSYSNYGNEQYF
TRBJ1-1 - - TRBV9 TGTGCCAGCAGCGGGTACCAGGGGATGAACACTGAAGCTTTCTTT CASSGYQGMNTEAFF
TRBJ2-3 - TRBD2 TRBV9 TGTGCCAGCAGCGTAGCTACGGGGGGGCTGGCTGGCACAGATACGCAGTATTTT CASSVATGGLAGTDTQYF
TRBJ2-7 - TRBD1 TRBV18 TGTGCCAGCTCATTCGGACAGGGCCCCTCCTACGAGCAGTACTTC CASSFGQGPSYEQYF
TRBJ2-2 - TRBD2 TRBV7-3 TGTGCCAGCAGCTTGACTAGCGGGGTAACCGGGGAGCTGTTTTTT CASSLTSGVTGELFF
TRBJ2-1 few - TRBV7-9 TGTGCCAGCAGCCCCAGCGGAGGCAGCTCCTACAATGAGCAGTTCTTC CASSPSGGSSYNEQFF
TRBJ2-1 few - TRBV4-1 TGCGCCAGCAGCGGCCAGAAGGGCAATGAGCAGTTCTTC CASSGQKGNEQFF